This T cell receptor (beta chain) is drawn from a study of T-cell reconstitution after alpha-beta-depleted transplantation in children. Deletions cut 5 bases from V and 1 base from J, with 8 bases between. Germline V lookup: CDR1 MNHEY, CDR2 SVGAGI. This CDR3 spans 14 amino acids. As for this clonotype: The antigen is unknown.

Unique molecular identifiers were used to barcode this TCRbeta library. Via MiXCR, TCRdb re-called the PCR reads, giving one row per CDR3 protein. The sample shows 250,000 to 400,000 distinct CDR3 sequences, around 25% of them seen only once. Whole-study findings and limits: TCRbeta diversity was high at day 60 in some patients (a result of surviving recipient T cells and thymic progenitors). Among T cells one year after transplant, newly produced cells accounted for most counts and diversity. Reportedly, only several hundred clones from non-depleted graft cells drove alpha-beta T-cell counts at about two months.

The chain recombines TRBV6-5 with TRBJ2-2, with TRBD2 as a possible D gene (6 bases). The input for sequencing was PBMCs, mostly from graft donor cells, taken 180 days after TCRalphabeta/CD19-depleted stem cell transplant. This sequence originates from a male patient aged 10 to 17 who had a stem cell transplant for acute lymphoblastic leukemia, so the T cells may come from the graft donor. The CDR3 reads CASSPRENTGELFF. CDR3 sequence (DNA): TGTGCCAGCAGTCCGCGGGAGAACACCGGGGAGCTGTTTTTT.